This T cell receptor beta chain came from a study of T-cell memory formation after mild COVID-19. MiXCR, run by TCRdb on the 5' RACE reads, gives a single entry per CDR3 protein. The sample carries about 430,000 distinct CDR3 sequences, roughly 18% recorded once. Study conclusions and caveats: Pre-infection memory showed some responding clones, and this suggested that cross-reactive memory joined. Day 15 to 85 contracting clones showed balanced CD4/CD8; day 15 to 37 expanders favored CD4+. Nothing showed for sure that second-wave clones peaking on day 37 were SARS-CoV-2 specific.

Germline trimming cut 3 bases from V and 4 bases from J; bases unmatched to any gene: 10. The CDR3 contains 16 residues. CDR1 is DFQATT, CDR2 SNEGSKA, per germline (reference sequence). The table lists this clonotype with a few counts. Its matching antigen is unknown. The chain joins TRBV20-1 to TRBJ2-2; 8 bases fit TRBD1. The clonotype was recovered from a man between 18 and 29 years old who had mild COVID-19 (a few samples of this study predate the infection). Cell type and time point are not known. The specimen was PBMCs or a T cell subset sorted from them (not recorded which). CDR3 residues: CSARPFSGGGTGELFF. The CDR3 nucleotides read TGCAGTGCTAGGCCGTTCTCAGGGGGCGGCACCGGGGAGCTGTTTTTT.